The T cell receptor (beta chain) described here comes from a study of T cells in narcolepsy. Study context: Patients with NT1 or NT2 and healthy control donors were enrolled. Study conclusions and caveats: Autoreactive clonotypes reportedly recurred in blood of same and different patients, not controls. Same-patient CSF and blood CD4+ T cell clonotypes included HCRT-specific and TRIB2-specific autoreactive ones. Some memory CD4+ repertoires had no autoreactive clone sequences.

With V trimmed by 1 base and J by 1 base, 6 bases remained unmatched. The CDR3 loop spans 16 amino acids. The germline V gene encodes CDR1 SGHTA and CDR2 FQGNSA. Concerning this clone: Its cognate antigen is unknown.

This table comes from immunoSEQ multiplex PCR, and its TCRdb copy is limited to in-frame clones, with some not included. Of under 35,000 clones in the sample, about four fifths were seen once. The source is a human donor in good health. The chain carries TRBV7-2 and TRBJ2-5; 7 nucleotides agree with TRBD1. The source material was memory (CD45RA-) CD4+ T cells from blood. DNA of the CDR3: TGTGCCAGCAGCTTAGGGGGGACAGTGGGCCAAGAGACCCAGTACTTC. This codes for CASSLGGTVGQETQYF.